A single T cell receptor (beta chain) is shown here with its context. This record comes from a study of blood T cell repertoires in COVID-19. As for the study in general: T cells, B-cell-depleted T cells, or PBMCs supplied cDNA or gDNA.

Germline CDR1 and CDR2: MNHEY and SVGEGT. Germline trimming cut 3 bases from V and 5 bases from J; bases unmatched to any gene: 10. The CDR3 spans 17 residues. The authors' processing: Estimation of nucleated cell counts was performed using reference gene primer amplification. Sequencing used immunoSEQ multiplex PCR; TCRdb keeps in-frame clones, though not all of them. The V and J calls and clone size are taken from that table; D and trimming were inferred from the DNA. Found here are about 50,000 clones, around 81% of them singletons; the top ten hold approximately 20%. The V gene is TRBV6-2 or TRBV6-3, the J gene TRBJ2-7; 13 bases line up with TRBD2. The receptor was isolated from a woman of 80 years or more with COVID-19, enrolled during active disease. Sequencing used peripheral blood. For the CDR3, the DNA is TGTGCCAGCAGTTATCGAGGGGGAGGACTAGCGGGAGACGAGCAGTACTTC. The encoded protein is CASSYRGGGLAGDEQYF.